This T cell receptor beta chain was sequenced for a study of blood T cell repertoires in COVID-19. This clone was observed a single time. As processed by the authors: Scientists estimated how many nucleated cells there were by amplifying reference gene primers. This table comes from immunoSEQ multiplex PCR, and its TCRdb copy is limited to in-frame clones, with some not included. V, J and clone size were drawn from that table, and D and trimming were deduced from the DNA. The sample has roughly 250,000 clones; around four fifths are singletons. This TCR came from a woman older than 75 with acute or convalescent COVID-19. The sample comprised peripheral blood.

CDR3 sequence: CASSFGLDSEAFF. CDR3 DNA: TGTGCCAGTAGTTTTGGCCTCGACAGCGAAGCTTTCTTT. The rearrangement links TRBV19 to TRBJ1-1, with a tentative D call TRBD1 (5 bases). V was trimmed by 5 bases and J by 8 bases, leaving 15 bases between them. CDR1 and CDR2 (germline): LNHDA, SQIVND (reference sequence). CDR3 length: 13 residues. Looking up the rest from reference TRBV19 and TRBJ1-1 gives the full variable domain: DGGITQSPKYLFRKEGQNVTLSCEQNLNHDAMYWYRQDPGQGLRLIYYSQIVNDFQKGDIAEGYSVSREKKESFPLTVTSAQKNPTAFYLCASSFGLDSEAFFGQGTRLTVV.